This T cell receptor beta chain was recorded in a study of post-analysis software for immune sequencing data. The V gene lost 6 bases and the J gene lost 0 bases, with 11 bases spanning the gap. This CDR3 is built from 14 residues. The germline CDR1 and CDR2 sequences are MNHNS and SASEGT. In regard to this clonotype: The target antigen is unknown.

The authors incorporated unique molecular identifiers into the TCR beta cDNA libraries. MiXCR, run by TCRdb on the PCR reads, gives a single entry per CDR3 protein. Among fewer than 700,000 distinct CDR3 sequences listed, about 40% were seen once. Study-level results: The study found TRBV5-6, TRBV5-1 and TRBV20-1 among five or six TRBV segments more frequent in patients than controls.

This sequence originates from a girl aged 5 to 17 with multiple sclerosis. The chain is built from TRBV6-1 and TRBJ2-5; D not resolved. Sequenced: blood. The CDR3 coding sequence is TGTGCCAGCAGCCTCTCCCGGTACCAAGAGACCCAGTACTTC. It encodes CASSLSRYQETQYF.